A single sample gave rise to the 25 T cell receptor beta chains below, sequenced in a study of identifying expanded T cells in peripheral blood (dated by TCRdb to between 2018 and 2021). Library preparation used the immunoSEQ multiplex PCR assay. TCRdb took over this immuneACCESS table, retaining in-frame rearrangements with V and J assigned. Such tables are incomplete; in checked studies, under half of the missing clones stem from an unresolved V gene, and the remainder is unexplained. The sample data list around 100,000 clones, and approximately 88% of these were observed just once. 5.5% of the sample rests with the top ten. Sequences were obtained from blood. Receptors originate from a person between 18 and 70 years old in good health.

The table lists this clone with a count of one. The chain carries TRBV5-1 and TRBJ2-2; tentatively, D is TRBD2 (5 bases). The CDR3 runs to 15 residues. Germline V lookup: CDR1 SGHRS, CDR2 YFSETQ. Trimming pared 4 bases from V and 4 bases from J, leaving 14 bases between. For the CDR3, the DNA is TGCGCCAGCAGCCCTACCCATGGGAGCACCGGGGAGCTGTTTTTT. This sequence encodes CASSPTHGSTGELFF.

J is TRBJ1-5 and V is TRBV27, with TRBD1 as a possible D gene (5 bases). V lost 7 bases to trimming and J lost 5 bases, with 24 bases between them. The germline V gene has CDR1 MNHEY and CDR2 SMNVEV (reference sequence). The CDR3 extends over 17 amino acids. CDR3 nucleotide sequence: TGTGCCAGCACTCCCAATCCGCCGAGGGGTAAGGATCAGCCCCAGCATTTT. This sequence encodes CASTPNPPRGKDQPQHF.

V is TRBV11-2 and J is TRBJ1-1; no definite D call. V was shortened by 0 bases and J by 4 bases, with 6 bases between the two germline ends. CDR3 length equals 13 residues. Germline-derived CDR1 and CDR2 are SGHAT and FQNNGV. The CDR3 DNA reads TGTGCCAGCAGCTTAGAGTGGGGCACTGAAGCTTTCTTT. This sequence encodes CASSLEWGTEAFF.

The V and J genes are TRBV30 and TRBJ1-4, with 8 nucleotides matching TRBD1. The V gene's germline CDR1 is GTSNPN and CDR2 SVGIG (reference sequence). V lost 5 bases and J lost 5; bases outside the gene matches: 7. The CDR3 spans 14 residues. The DNA for the CDR3 is TGTGCCTGGCAGCCGGGACAGGCCAATGAAAAACTGTTTTTT. Translation: CAWQPGQANEKLFF. Supplemented by reference TRBV30 and TRBJ1-4, the full variable domain reads SQTIHQWPATLVQPVGSPLSLECTVEGTSNPNLYWYRQAAGRGLQLLFYSVGIGQISSEVPQNLSASRPQDRQFILSSKKLLLSDSGFYLCAWQPGQANEKLFFGSGTQLSVL.

The chain couples TRBV19 to TRBJ1-1; the D is unclear. Looked up from germline, CDR1 is LNHDA and CDR2 is SQIVND (reference sequence). The CDR3 has 13 residues. The V and J ends lost 5 bases and 4 bases respectively, with 11 bases between them. Written as DNA, the CDR3 is TGTGCCAGTAGTGCCCGGGGAGGCACTGAAGCTTTCTTT. Its protein product is CASSARGGTEAFF.

The chain joins TRBV18 to TRBJ1-1; D unresolved. V was shortened by 3 bases and J by 0 bases, with 17 bases between the two germline ends. The germline V gene has CDR1 KGHSH and CDR2 LQKENI. CDR3 length: 17 amino acids. CDR3 in DNA: TGTGCCAGCTCACCGATGGGGATTGAGACTATGAACACTGAAGCTTTCTTT. This gives the protein CASSPMGIETMNTEAFF.

CDR3 sequence (DNA): TGTGCCAGTAGTACCTCGACAGGGGTCCACACTGAAGCTTTCTTT. This translates into CASSTSTGVHTEAFF. The rearrangement links TRBV19 to TRBJ1-1; TRBD1 matches 8 bases. Germline V lookup: CDR1 LNHDA, CDR2 SQIVND (reference sequence). The V gene end was trimmed by 4 bases and the J gene end by 3 bases; junction bases not matched to a gene: 7. CDR3 size: 15 residues. Based on the CDR3 plus reference TRBV19 and TRBJ1-1, the full variable domain is DGGITQSPKYLFRKEGQNVTLSCEQNLNHDAMYWYRQDPGQGLRLIYYSQIVNDFQKGDIAEGYSVSREKKESFPLTVTSAQKNPTAFYLCASSTSTGVHTEAFFGQGTRLTVV.

The chain recombines TRBV4-1 with TRBJ2-6; D may be TRBD1 or TRBD2 (5 bases each). The V gene lost 2 bases and the J gene lost 1 base, with 15 bases spanning the gap. Germline-derived CDR1 and CDR2 are MGHRA and YSYEKL. The CDR3 covers 18 residues. The CDR3 protein is CASSQIVIWGSGANVLTF. CDR3 DNA sequence: TGCGCCAGCAGCCAAATCGTCATATGGGGGTCTGGGGCCAACGTCCTGACTTTC.

The V gene is TRBV10-3, the J gene TRBJ2-2; D is possibly TRBD1 or TRBD2 (5 bases each). Trimming pared 7 bases from V and 6 bases from J, leaving 18 bases between. From germline, CDR1 is ENHRY and CDR2 SYGVKD. CDR3 size: 15 residues. The CDR3 nucleotides read TGTGCCATCATGCCCGGGACCGTGGGTGCCGGGGAGCTGTTTTTT. Residues: CAIMPGTVGAGELFF.

In its sample, this clone was seen once. The chain recombines TRBV19 with TRBJ1-5; no reliable D call. The CDR3 has 15 amino acids. Germline assignment: CDR1 LNHDA and CDR2 SQIVND (reference sequence). V was cut by 3 bases and J by 0 bases, with 9 bases left in between. CDR3 DNA: TGTGCCAGTAGTATGAGGTCCTATAGCAATCAGCCCCAGCATTTT. Its protein product is CASSMRSYSNQPQHF.

This chain joins TRBV9 and TRBJ1-2; 7 bases match TRBD1. V was pared by 2 bases and J by 2 bases, with 3 bases of the junction left unmatched. This CDR3 contains 14 residues. Germline values: CDR1 SGDLS, CDR2 YYNGEE. DNA of the CDR3: TGTGCCAGCAGCGTGATGACAGGGAACTATGGCTACACCTTC. This encodes CASSVMTGNYGYTF.

The chain is built from TRBV5-6 and TRBJ2-3, with 7 bases that match TRBD1. The J segment lost 5 bases and the V segment lost 3 bases, leaving 12 bases of the junction unmatched. This CDR3 is built from 16 residues. CDR1 and CDR2 from the germline V gene are SGHDT and YYEEEE. CDR3 residues: CASSCPSQGVKDTQYF. In DNA, the CDR3 is TGTGCCAGCAGCTGCCCCTCGCAGGGGGTAAAAGATACGCAGTATTTT.

The chain uses TRBV7-6 and TRBJ2-1; 11 nucleotides line up with TRBD2. Per the germline V gene, CDR1 is SGHVS and CDR2 is FNYEAQ. V was clipped by 5 bases and J by 5 bases; unmatched bases: 8. This CDR3 has 16 amino acids. DNA of the CDR3: TGTGCCAGCAGCCCCCGACTAGCGGGAAAGAACAATGAGCAGTTCTTC. The encoded protein is CASSPRLAGKNNEQFF.

The chain has TRBV28 and TRBJ2-7; maybe TRBD2 (5 bases). Trimming cost V 6 bases and J 0 bases, with 15 bases left between them. CDR1 is MDHEN, CDR2 SYDVKM, per germline. The CDR3 consists of 15 residues. For the CDR3, the DNA is TGTGCCAGCAGGTCCAGTCGGGGTCCCTCCTACGAGCAGTACTTC. Its protein product is CASRSSRGPSYEQYF.

This rearrangement joins TRBV29-1 to TRBJ1-2, with D perhaps TRBD1 (6 bases). The CDR3 is 14 residues long. Trimming stripped 6 bases from V and 0 bases from J, with 14 bases between. The V gene's germline CDR1 is SQVTM and CDR2 ANQGSEA. CDR3 loop: CSVVGQTPNYGYTF. The CDR3 bases are TGCAGCGTCGTCGGACAGACCCCTAACTATGGCTACACCTTC.

In its sample, this clone was seen once. The gene calls are TRBV6-6 and TRBJ1-2; 7 positions match TRBD1. The V gene end was trimmed by 7 bases and the J gene end by 8 bases; junction bases not matched to a gene: 7. The CDR3 consists of 12 residues. The germline V gene has CDR1 MNHNY and CDR2 SVGAGI (reference sequence). CDR3 loop: CASTQDRSGYTF. CDR3 bases: TGTGCCAGCACCCAGGACAGGAGCGGCTACACCTTC.

This chain links TRBV11-2 with TRBJ2-1; 7 bases match TRBD1. The junction had 13 bases not matched to a gene; V was cut back by 4 bases and J by 13 bases. The CDR3 spans 14 residues. Germline CDR1 and CDR2: SGHAT and FQNNGV. Here the CDR3 DNA reads TGTGCCAGCAGCTCCCCACAGGGGAATAAAGGCCAGTTCTTC. This codes for CASSSPQGNKGQFF.

V and J are TRBV7-8 and TRBJ1-5; D not resolved. Germline lookup yields CDR1 SGHVS and CDR2 FQNEAQ. Trimming took 5 bases from V and 7 from J, leaving 15 bases between them. This CDR3 comprises 14 residues. CDR3 DNA: TGTGCCAGCAGCCGCCCGGAACGAGGGCAGCCCCAGCATTTT. It codes for CASSRPERGQPQHF. Using reference TRBV7-8 and TRBJ1-5 for the parts outside the CDR3, the full variable domain is GAGVSQSPRYKVAKRGQDVALRCDPISGHVSLFWYQQALGQGPEFLTYFQNEAQLDKSGLPSDRFFAERPEGSVSTLKIQRTQQEDSAVYLCASSRPERGQPQHFGDGTRLSIL.

The J gene is TRBJ2-5, the V gene TRBV29-1; D may match TRBD1 or TRBD2 (5 bases each). Germline-derived CDR1 and CDR2 are SQVTM and ANQGSEA. V gave up 3 bases and J gave up 1 base, with 9 bases separating them. The CDR3 sequence is 13 residues long. CDR3 residues: CSVEAGGQETQYF. The DNA for the CDR3 is TGCAGCGTTGAGGCTGGGGGCCAAGAGACCCAGTACTTC.

This chain links TRBV28 with TRBJ1-2, with D possibly matching TRBD1 (5 bases). The CDR3 covers 14 residues. The ends were cut back, 5 bases at V and 4 bases at J, with 14 bases in the middle. Germline CDR1 MDHEN, CDR2 SYDVKM. The DNA for the CDR3 is TGTGCCAGCAGTATTGGGGACGGACCCTATGGCTACACCTTC. Encoded protein: CASSIGDGPYGYTF.

The chain joins TRBV19 to TRBJ1-2; D not resolved. V was clipped by 10 bases and J by 4 bases, with 16 bases between them. This CDR3 comprises 13 residues. Germline V gene data show CDR1 as LNHDA and CDR2 as SQIVND (reference sequence). CDR3 DNA sequence: TGTGCCACCTCTGGTCCGGTCGGCTATGGCTACACCTTC. Its translation is CATSGPVGYGYTF.

The chain employs TRBV7-2 and TRBJ1-4; the match to TRBD1 covers 7 bases. J was trimmed by 4 bases and V by 5 bases; bases with no gene match: 4. The CDR3 has 14 residues. In germline, CDR1 is SGHTA, CDR2 FQGNSA. In DNA, the CDR3 is TGTGCCAGCAGCCTGACAGGGAGTAATGAAAAACTGTTTTTT. Translating gives CASSLTGSNEKLFF.

The chain has TRBV9 and TRBJ2-5; the match to TRBD2 covers 8 bases. In germline, CDR1 is SGDLS, CDR2 YYNGEE. The V segment lost 0 bases and the J segment 5 bases; nucleotides outside the gene matches: 6. CDR3 length: 15 amino acids. CDR3 DNA: TGTGCCAGCAGCGTAGATCGTGCGGGAGGTGAGACCCAGTACTTC. It codes for CASSVDRAGGETQYF.

V gene TRBV6-1 combines with J gene TRBJ1-5; unclear D gene. The CDR3 has 15 amino acids. Germline CDR1 reads MNHNS; CDR2 reads SASEGT. The V end lost 8 bases, the J end lost 2 bases, and 16 bases lay between the germline ends. DNA of the CDR3: TGTGCCAGCGAGCACGGGGTTTTGGGCAATCAGCCCCAGCATTTT. Protein sequence: CASEHGVLGNQPQHF.

A single count supports this clone. The chain combines TRBV19 with TRBJ2-2; D is unclear. V lost 5 bases, J lost 4 bases, and 11 bases lay in between. The germline V gene encodes CDR1 LNHDA and CDR2 SQIVND (reference sequence). The CDR3 runs 14 residues. CDR3 in DNA: TGTGCCAGTAGTCCGTTGTGGACCACCGGGGAGCTGTTTTTT. It encodes CASSPLWTTGELFF. The variable domain in full, with the rest retrieved from reference TRBV19 and TRBJ2-2, is DGGITQSPKYLFRKEGQNVTLSCEQNLNHDAMYWYRQDPGQGLRLIYYSQIVNDFQKGDIAEGYSVSREKKESFPLTVTSAQKNPTAFYLCASSPLWTTGELFFGEGSRLTVL.